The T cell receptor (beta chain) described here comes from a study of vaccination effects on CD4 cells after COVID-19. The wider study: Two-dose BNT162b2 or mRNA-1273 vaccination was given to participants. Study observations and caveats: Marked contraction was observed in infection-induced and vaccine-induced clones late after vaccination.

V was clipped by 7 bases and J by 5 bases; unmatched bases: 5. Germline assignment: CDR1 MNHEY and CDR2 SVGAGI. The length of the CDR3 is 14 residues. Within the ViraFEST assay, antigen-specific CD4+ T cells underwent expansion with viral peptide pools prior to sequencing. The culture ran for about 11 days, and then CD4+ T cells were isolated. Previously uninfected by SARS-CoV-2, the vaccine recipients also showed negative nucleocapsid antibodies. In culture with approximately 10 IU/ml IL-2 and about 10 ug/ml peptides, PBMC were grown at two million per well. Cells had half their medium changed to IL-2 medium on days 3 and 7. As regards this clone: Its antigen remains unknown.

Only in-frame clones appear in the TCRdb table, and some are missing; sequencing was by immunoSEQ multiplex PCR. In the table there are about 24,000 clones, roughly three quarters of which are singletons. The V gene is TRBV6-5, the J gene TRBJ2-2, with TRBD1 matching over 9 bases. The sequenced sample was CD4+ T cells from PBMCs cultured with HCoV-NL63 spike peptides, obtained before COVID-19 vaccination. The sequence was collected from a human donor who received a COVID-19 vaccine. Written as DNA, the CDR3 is TGTGCCAGCACCCGACAGGGGGGGACCGGGGAGCTGTTTTTT. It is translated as CASTRQGGTGELFF.